These 28 T cell receptor beta chains originate from one sample sequenced in a study of blood T cell repertoires in COVID-19 (dated by TCRdb to the early 2020s). Receptors were amplified or captured by the immunoSEQ multiplex PCR assay. In its TCRdb copy, this immuneACCESS table keeps in-frame sequences only and misses some clones. Where compared with another copy, unresolved V genes explain less than half of these, and the others have no known cause. In this sample the table shows approximately 130,000 clones, around 85% of which occur a single time. The biggest ten clones account for 3.5% to 5% of the sample. Sequenced sample: peripheral blood. The receptors come from a human donor in a cohort sampled during active COVID-19.

J is TRBJ1-1 and V is TRBV18, with TRBD1 matching 9 bases. This CDR3 contains 13 residues. Germline CDR1 KGHSH, CDR2 LQKENI. V trimming: 6 bases; J trimming: 8 bases; junction bases outside the gene matches: 7. CDR3 sequence reads: CASSPGTGREAFF. The CDR3, as DNA: TGTGCCAGCTCTCCCGGGACAGGGAGGGAAGCTTTCTTT.

V usage is TRBV7-6 and J usage is TRBJ1-3; D is uncertain. The CDR3 has 17 residues. The germline CDR1 and CDR2 sequences are SGHVS and FNYEAQ. Trimming pared 4 bases from V and 2 bases from J, leaving 18 bases between. CDR3 coding DNA: TGTGCCAGCAGCTCTACAGTAACCAACGCCCCTGGAAACACCATATATTTT. Amino acid sequence: CASSSTVTNAPGNTIYF.

Only a few counts were recorded for this clone. The chain joins TRBV21-1 to TRBJ2-6; the D call of TRBD2 is as the table states it, not checked on the DNA. TRBV21-1 is assigned pseudogene status. The CDR3 is 15 residues long. As DNA, the CDR3 is TGTGCCAGCAGCAGGGGGGACTCTGGGGCCAACGTCCTGACTTTC. Translation gives CASSRGDSGANVLTF.

This clone has just a few counts. The chain couples TRBV19 to TRBJ1-2; possibly TRBD1 for D (5 bases). The CDR3 spans 15 residues. V was pared by 4 bases and J by 5 bases, with 17 bases between. The germline gives CDR1 LNHDA, CDR2 SQIVND (reference sequence). CDR3 in amino acids: CASSTMRGGGYGYTF. The CDR3 DNA follows: TGTGCCAGTAGTACTATGAGGGGAGGTGGATATGGCTACACCTTC.

The rearrangement joins TRBV4-1 to TRBJ2-6; D perhaps matches TRBD1 (5 bases). CDR3 length: 18 amino acids. Deletions cut 2 bases from V and 0 bases from J, with 14 bases between. In germline, CDR1 is MGHRA, CDR2 YSYEKL. The CDR3 reads CASSQPTATISGANVLTF. CDR3 coding DNA: TGCGCCAGCAGCCAACCGACAGCGACAATCTCTGGGGCCAACGTCCTGACTTTC.

The V and J genes are TRBV6-5 and TRBJ1-2; tentatively, D is TRBD1 (6 bases). V lost 5 bases and J 5 bases, leaving 12 bases between the germline ends. Germline V gene data show CDR1 as MNHEY and CDR2 as SVGAGI. The CDR3 contains 13 residues. This CDR3 is CASSTRTVYGYTF. In DNA, the CDR3 is TGTGCCAGCAGTACCCGGACAGTGTATGGCTACACCTTC.

The rearrangement links TRBV20-1 to TRBJ2-4; D not certain. Germline V gene lookup returns CDR1 DFQATT and CDR2 SNEGSKA (reference sequence). This CDR3 has 11 amino acids. V was cut by 3 bases and J by 8 bases, with 8 bases left in between. The CDR3 coding sequence is TGCAGTGCTAGGCGAGAGGACATTCAGTACTTC. Its protein is CSARREDIQYF.

This sequence joins TRBV9 and TRBJ1-2; D might be TRBD1 (6 bases). V lost 3 bases and J 2 bases, leaving 8 bases between the germline ends. The CDR3 totals 13 residues. Germline V gene data show CDR1 as SGDLS and CDR2 as YYNGEE. The CDR3 region is CASSAQGNYGYTF. CDR3 DNA sequence: TGTGCCAGCAGCGCACAGGGCAACTATGGCTACACCTTC.

CDR3 residues: CASSIGGGGGYTF. CDR3 sequence (DNA): TGTGCCAGTAGTATAGGCGGGGGAGGTGGCTACACCTTC. The chain joins TRBV19 to TRBJ1-2; D may be TRBD1 (5 bases). V was pared by 1 base and J by 7 bases, with 10 bases between. The germline gives CDR1 LNHDA, CDR2 SQIVND (reference sequence). The CDR3 spans 13 residues.

This clone turned up a few times. This chain joins TRBV4-1 and TRBJ1-1; D unclear. The CDR3 sequence is 13 residues long. Germline CDR1 MGHRA, CDR2 YSYEKL. Trimming took 1 base from V and 8 from J, leaving 11 bases between them. CDR3 sequence (DNA): TGCGCCAGCAGCCAAGCATCCCGCGCGGAAGCTTTCTTT. Its translation is CASSQASRAEAFF.

The V gene is TRBV6-4, the J gene TRBJ2-3; 11 nucleotides align to TRBD2. V lost 5 bases and J lost 4; bases outside the gene matches: 5. CDR1 and CDR2 from the germline V gene are MRHNA and SNTAGT. The CDR3 sequence is 15 residues long. The CDR3 DNA reads TGTGCCAGCAGTTTACTAGCGGGAGAGCCAGATACGCAGTATTTT. Translation: CASSLLAGEPDTQYF.

The rearrangement uses TRBV18 and TRBJ1-6; 7 nucleotides align to TRBD1. CDR1 is KGHSH and CDR2 is LQKENI in the germline V gene. The CDR3 totals 14 residues. V lost 4 bases and J lost 7; bases outside the gene matches: 4. The CDR3 nucleotides read TGTGCCAGCTCACTTGACAGGGTGAATTCACCCCTCCACTTT. Protein product: CASSLDRVNSPLHF.

J is TRBJ2-3 and V is TRBV4-1; 8 bases agree with TRBD2. Germline values: CDR1 MGHRA, CDR2 YSYEKL. The CDR3 extends over 16 amino acids. The J segment lost 0 bases and the V segment lost 4 bases, leaving 6 bases of the junction unmatched. In DNA form, the CDR3 reads TGCGCCAGCAGCCCGACACTAGCGGATAGCACAGATACGCAGTATTTT. It specifies CASSPTLADSTDTQYF.

This clone was seen only once. The DNA of the CDR3 is TGTGCCAGCAGTTCCTTTGGGGTCACAGGTGAGACTGAAGCTTTCTTT. It is translated as CASSSFGVTGETEAFF. The rearrangement joins TRBV6-2 or TRBV6-3 to TRBJ1-1; TRBD1 is a possible D gene (5 bases). The germline gives CDR1 MNHEY, CDR2 SVGEGT. V was cut by 4 bases and J by 5 bases, with 20 bases left in between. The CDR3 is 16 residues long.

The gene calls are TRBV5-4 and TRBJ2-1; the match to TRBD2 covers 11 bases. The CDR3 sequence is 19 residues long. The trim removed 4 bases at V and 7 bases at J, leaving 19 bases unmatched. CDR1 SGHNT and CDR2 YYREEE come from the germline V gene (reference sequence). The CDR3 spells CASSLWGVTSGKGLNEQFF. For the CDR3, the DNA is TGTGCCAGCAGCCTATGGGGGGTGACTAGCGGGAAGGGTTTAAATGAGCAGTTCTTC.

The count of this clone is one. This rearrangement joins TRBV12-5 to TRBJ2-3; D remains ambiguous. The germline V gene has CDR1 LGHNT and CDR2 FRNRAP. Deletions cut 1 base from V and 5 bases from J, with 13 bases between. The CDR3 totals 15 residues. As DNA, the CDR3 is TGTGCTAGTGGTTTGGGGGCTCTCCAGTTAGATACGCAGTATTTT. Translated, it gives CASGLGALQLDTQYF.

This clone was seen a handful of times. V is TRBV13 and J is TRBJ2-1; 8 bases match TRBD2. Germline trimming cut 5 bases from V and 5 bases from J; bases unmatched to any gene: 5. Germline V gene data show CDR1 as PRHDT and CDR2 as FYEKMQ (reference sequence). This CDR3 comprises 14 residues. In DNA, the CDR3 is TGTGCCAGCAGCCCACTTAGCGGGAACAATGAGCAGTTCTTC. It encodes CASSPLSGNNEQFF. Drawing the rest from reference TRBV13 and TRBJ2-1, the complete variable domain is AAGVIQSPRHLIKEKRETATLKCYPIPRHDTVYWYQQGPGQDPQFLISFYEKMQSDKGSIPDRFSAQQFSDYHSELNMSSLELGDSALYFCASSPLSGNNEQFFGPGTRLTVL.

This clone was recorded only once. V usage is TRBV28 and J usage is TRBJ2-1, with D possibly matching TRBD1 (5 bases). V lost 6 bases to trimming and J lost 8 bases, with 23 bases between them. CDR1 MDHEN and CDR2 SYDVKM come from the germline V gene. There are 16 residues in the CDR3. Here the CDR3 DNA reads TGTGCCAGCAGGGAATTGAAGGGGCAAGCCGACGATGAGCAGTTCTTC. It encodes CASRELKGQADDEQFF.

The chain carries TRBV20-1 and TRBJ2-3, with 10 bases identical to TRBD2. Trimming took 3 bases from V and 2 from J; bases not matched to a gene: 5. This CDR3 spans 15 amino acids. Germline V gives CDR1 DFQATT, CDR2 SNEGSKA (reference sequence). CDR3 sequence reads: CSASRAGGHTDTQYF. DNA of the CDR3: TGCAGTGCTAGTCGAGCGGGGGGGCACACAGATACGCAGTATTTT.

The V call is TRBV5-6, the J call TRBJ2-1, with TRBD2 matching 7 bases. CDR1 is SGHDT and CDR2 is YYEEEE in the germline V gene. After removal of 4 bases from V and 7 bases from J, the junction contained 11 bases not matched to a gene. The CDR3 consists of 15 residues. The CDR3 DNA reads as TGTGCCAGCAGCGGGGGGATAGCGGGCTCTAATGAGCAGTTCTTC. Its translation is CASSGGIAGSNEQFF.

This clone was counted only a few times. This CDR3 reads CASSLGTGGADGYTF. The DNA for the CDR3 is TGTGCCAGCAGCCTCGGGACAGGGGGCGCGGATGGCTACACCTTC. The chain uses TRBV7-6 and TRBJ1-2, with 12 bases matching TRBD1. V shed 5 bases and J 6 bases; nucleotides not matched to a gene: 7. The V gene's germline CDR1 is SGHVS and CDR2 FNYEAQ. The CDR3 is 15 residues long.

Remarks on this clone: This sample also contains other DNA sequences that code for the same CDR3. The V and J genes are TRBV18 and TRBJ2-5; 9 bases align to TRBD2. V lost 3 bases, J lost 2 bases, and 1 base stayed unmatched. The CDR3 covers 14 residues. CDR1 KGHSH and CDR2 LQKENI come from the germline V gene. Here the CDR3 reads CASSPSGGQETQYF. Written as DNA, the CDR3 is TGTGCCAGCTCACCCAGCGGGGGGCAAGAGACCCAGTACTTC.

This clone occurred once. V gene TRBV19 combines with J gene TRBJ1-2; TRBD1 aligns across 8 bases. The germline CDR1 and CDR2 sequences are LNHDA and SQIVND (reference sequence). V lost 6 bases and J lost 0; bases outside the gene matches: 9. There are 16 residues in the CDR3. The CDR3 loop is CASRRPGTGTNYGYTF. The DNA for the CDR3 is TGTGCCAGTAGACGACCCGGGACAGGAACTAACTATGGCTACACCTTC.

V and J are TRBV6-1 and TRBJ2-7, with 8 bases that match TRBD2. The CDR3 runs to 15 residues. Per the germline V gene, CDR1 is MNHNS and CDR2 is SASEGT. V shed 3 bases and J 0 bases; nucleotides not matched to a gene: 4. DNA for the CDR3: TGTGCCAGCAGTGAGGGACTAGGAAGCTCCTACGAGCAGTACGTC. This translates into CASSEGLGSSYEQYV.

This rearrangement joins TRBV20-1 to TRBJ2-1; D call uncertain. V lost 3 bases to trimming and J lost 2 bases, with 14 bases between them. The germline gives CDR1 DFQATT, CDR2 SNEGSKA (reference sequence). CDR3 length: 15 amino acids. CDR3 in DNA: TGCAGTGCTAGTCCTCCCCACAGTGCCTACAATGAGCAGTTCTTC. Amino acids: CSASPPHSAYNEQFF.

V usage is TRBV18 and J usage is TRBJ1-1, with TRBD1 as a possible D gene (5 bases). Looked up from germline, CDR1 is KGHSH and CDR2 is LQKENI. V lost 3 bases and J 8 bases, leaving 10 bases between the germline ends. The CDR3 contains 12 residues. The CDR3 DNA is TGTGCCAGCTCACCCGCGACAGAGGAAGCTTTCTTT. This translates into CASSPATEEAFF.

This clone was detected once. This rearrangement joins TRBV11-2 to TRBJ2-7, with 8 bases lining up with TRBD1. This CDR3 is built from 17 residues. Germline CDR1 is SGHAT and CDR2 is FQNNGV. Trimming at V came to 4 bases and at J to 2 bases, leaving 13 bases not matched to a gene. In DNA form, the CDR3 reads TGTGCCAGCAGCTCCGATTGGGGACAGGAGGGGACCTACGAGCAGTACTTC. Protein product: CASSSDWGQEGTYEQYF.

The chain is built from TRBV27 and TRBJ1-2; the D gene is possibly TRBD1 (5 bases). The CDR3 runs 14 residues. Trimming took off 0 bases at V and 2 bases at J, with 7 bases between the two ends. Germline CDR1 is MNHEY and CDR2 is SMNVEV (reference sequence). This CDR3 reads CASSLSGGNYGYTF. The CDR3 coding sequence is TGTGCCAGCAGTTTATCCGGGGGGAACTATGGCTACACCTTC.